The entry that follows covers one TCR beta chain sequence. Its antigen has not been determined. The sample holds no much larger clone one base away, and base qualities are not on file. The data stem from a study of blood T cell repertoires in COVID-19 (dated by TCRdb to the early 2020s). The study in broad terms: Collaborator samples came from the United States, Italy and Spain and covered acute and convalescent phases of COVID-19. The prospective study material was composed of cDNA or gDNA derived from T cells, B-cell-depleted T cells, or PBMCs. Deeply sampled blood TCRbeta repertoires from subjects exposed to, actively infected with, or recovered from COVID-19 were included in the dataset. The repertoires were made available in a free public database intended to serve as a resource for research on the immune response to SARS-CoV-2. Samples were obtained from the ongoing ImmuneRACE study (first 160 participants) and from some 1,300 subjects provided by 6 global collaborators. Nearly every sample came with metadata listing a de-identified subject ID, COVID-19 status, age in years and sex. Where available, HLA class I and class II types were obtained from metadata supplied by the sample provider rather than from assay-based typing. On the study overall, not on this receptor specifically: How much clinical and demographic metadata was included differed by source and by participant, and the metadata was provided uncurated.

The collaborating institutions used their own protocols to collect whole blood in K2EDTA tubes. Collaborator samples were shipped for TCRbeta analysis as frozen whole blood, isolated PBMCs, or DNA extracted from either sample type. Trimming takes 3 bases from V and 0 bases from J, and the germline ends sit 9 bases apart. In the germline V gene, CDR1 corresponds to LGHNA and CDR2 to YNFKEQ. There are 15 amino acids in the CDR3, from cysteine to phenylalanine inclusive. Solely the CDR3 DNA is kept, with 45 bases framed from the first base. The immunoSEQ Assay, a bias-controlled multiplex PCR, was used to amplify TCRbeta CDR3 regions from genomic DNA. In the source study's methods: The number of nucleated cells in each sample was estimated from the amplification of reference gene primers within the assay. To quantify the absolute abundance of each unique TCRbeta CDR3 rearrangement, sequence reads were collapsed and filtered. For each sample, productive Simpson clonality was calculated as the square root of Simpson's diversity index over productive rearrangements. The source is immuneACCESS, and TCRdb retained only in-frame sequences with V and J called. Part of the clones is not carried over; for the studies checked, unresolved V genes explain less than half of this, and the remainder is unexplained. V, J and clone size derive from that table, while D and trimming were established from the DNA sequence. This sample has a few hundred thousand clones in its table, and around 90% of those were observed once. The ten top clones hold around 1.4% of the sample.

The sample was peripheral blood. The sequence links TRBV4-2 to TRBJ2-1; no D gene is confidently identified. The TCR originated in an older man with acute or convalescent COVID-19. The bases read TGTGCCAGCAGCCACCTGTCCAGCTCCTACAATGAGCAGTTCTTC. Protein translation: CASSHLSSSYNEQFF.